Below, 26 T cell receptor beta chains from the same sample are listed, as sequenced in a study of blood T cells in healthy people across ages. Primers used in a second PCR of about 7 to 12 cycles were a sample-barcoded 5' primer and a J-beta primer mix. MiXCR was run by TCRdb on the 5' RACE reads, yielding one entry per CDR3 protein. The repertoire holds 1.5 million to 2 million distinct CDR3 sequences, with around 35% as singletons. The sequencing input was blood. The receptors come from a woman in her 30s in good health.

The gene calls are TRBV10-3 and TRBJ2-5; 10 bases are a match to TRBD1. Near its end, the DNA agrees better with TRBJ2-7, so the J call may be wrong. The CDR3 runs to 15 residues. Germline CDR1 ENHRY, CDR2 SYGVKD. The CDR3 nucleotides are TGTGCCGTGAGAAACGGGACAGGGGATCCCCACGAGCAGTACTTC. Protein: CAVRNGTGDPHEQYF.

This clonotype was observed a handful of times. V gene TRBV29-1 combines with J gene TRBJ2-2, with D hard to call. Germline V lookup: CDR1 SQVTM, CDR2 ANQGSEA. V lost 5 bases and J 5 bases, leaving 15 bases between the germline ends. The CDR3 consists of 14 residues. The DNA of the CDR3 is TGCAGCGTTCGAGATGGCCCGAGGACCGGGGAGCTGTTTTTT. This sequence encodes CSVRDGPRTGELFF.

This chain connects TRBV7-9 to TRBJ2-7; TRBD1 is a possible D gene (5 bases). V lost 5 bases, J lost 6 bases, and 20 bases lay in between. The CDR3 has 15 amino acids. The germline CDR1 and CDR2 sequences are SEHNR and FQNEAQ (reference sequence). CDR3 amino acids: CASSREDREMREQYF. CDR3 in DNA: TGTGCCAGCAGCCGCGAAGACAGAGAGATGCGCGAGCAGTACTTC.

The rearrangement uses TRBV5-4 and TRBJ1-6, with TRBD1 matching 7 bases. This CDR3 has 16 residues. V was clipped by 4 bases and J by 8 bases; unmatched bases: 12. Germline V gene data show CDR1 as SGHNT and CDR2 as YYREEE (reference sequence). CDR3 protein: CASSNRGRSDDSPLHF. Here the CDR3 DNA reads TGTGCCAGCAGCAACAGGGGAAGGAGTGATGATTCACCCCTCCACTTT.

A few counts support this clonotype. This could be a read error, since a much larger clone is one nucleotide away. The chain couples TRBV29-1 to TRBJ2-7; D may be TRBD1 or TRBD2 (5 bases each). The DNA end is a closer match to TRBJ2-5, so the J assignment may be wrong. Germline assignment: CDR1 SQVTM and CDR2 ANQGSEA. This CDR3 is built from 13 residues. CDR3: CSVVPGTPVTQYF. The CDR3 coding sequence is TGCAGCGTCGTCCCCGGGACCCCGGTGACCCAGTACTTC.

This clonotype occurred a few times. V and J are TRBV9 and TRBJ2-5; the D gene is possibly TRBD2 (5 bases). Germline CDR1 is SGDLS and CDR2 is YYNGEE. V was trimmed by 1 base and J by 5 bases, leaving 12 bases between them. The CDR3 is made up of 14 amino acids. CDR3 in DNA: TGTGCCAGCAGCGTACACGGGGTGAGGGAGACCCAGTACTTC. This codes for CASSVHGVRETQYF.

The V call is TRBV20-1, the J call TRBJ2-7; 9 bases fit TRBD2. The ends lost 0 bases at V and 0 bases at J; junction bases unmatched: 6. Germline lookup yields CDR1 DFQATT and CDR2 SNEGSKA (reference sequence). This CDR3 contains 16 residues. The CDR3 sequence is CSARDLAGFSSYEQYF. The DNA for the CDR3 is TGCAGTGCTAGAGATCTAGCGGGGTTCAGCTCCTACGAGCAGTACTTC.

This clonotype turned up a few times. The V call is TRBV7-9, the J call TRBJ2-7, with 10 positions matching TRBD2. The junction had 9 bases not matched to a gene; V was cut back by 5 bases and J by 2 bases. CDR1 and CDR2 from the germline V gene are SEHNR and FQNEAQ (reference sequence). This CDR3 spans 16 amino acids. This CDR3 is CASSPPRTSGTYEQYF. CDR3 in DNA: TGTGCCAGCAGCCCCCCTCGGACTAGCGGCACCTACGAGCAGTACTTC.

A remark on this clonotype: The junction departs from germline at one end; a sequencing error may be responsible. J is TRBJ1-5 and V is TRBV11-2; 8 bases align to TRBD1. This CDR3 comprises 16 residues. Germline assignment: CDR1 SGHAT and CDR2 FQNNGV. Here the CDR3 reads CAGSLLPGGGNQPQHF. The DNA of the CDR3 is TGTGCCGGCAGCTTATTGCCAGGGGGCGGCAATCAGCCCCAGCATTTT.

The chain combines TRBV29-1 with TRBJ2-3; either TRBD1 or TRBD2 may supply D (5 bases each). V was clipped by 2 bases and J by 0 bases, with 12 bases between them. Germline lookup yields CDR1 SQVTM and CDR2 ANQGSEA. The CDR3 contains 15 residues. DNA for the CDR3: TGCAGCGTTGAAACGGGGCAAGTCAGCACAGATACGCAGTATTTT. Amino acids: CSVETGQVSTDTQYF.

The table lists this clonotype with a count of one. V gene TRBV12-3 or TRBV12-4 combines with J gene TRBJ2-3; 14 bases map to TRBD2. The CDR3 sequence is 18 residues long. Trimming removed 6 bases from V and 1 base from J; junction bases left unmatched: 9. CDR3 protein: CASSPGLAGASRTDTQYF. The CDR3 bases are TGTGCCAGCAGCCCGGGACTAGCGGGAGCCAGCCGCACAGATACGCAGTATTTT.

J is TRBJ2-3 and V is TRBV20-1, with 9 bases matching TRBD2. Germline V gene data show CDR1 as DFQATT and CDR2 as SNEGSKA (reference sequence). This CDR3 is 18 amino acids long. V lost 0 bases and J lost 2; bases outside the gene matches: 12. The chain's CDR3 is CSARDRVRREGLTDTQYF. The CDR3 region has the DNA TGCAGTGCTAGAGACCGCGTACGGCGGGAGGGCCTCACAGATACGCAGTATTTT.

This clonotype was seen a few times. The chain combines TRBV9 with TRBJ2-1, with 9 bases aligning to TRBD2. The CDR3 consists of 17 residues. V was pared by 4 bases and J by 5 bases, with 13 bases of the junction left unmatched. Germline CDR1 SGDLS, CDR2 YYNGEE. The CDR3 nucleotides read TGTGCCAGCAGCCAGACTAGAGATAGCGGGAGACACAATGAGCAGTTCTTC. Amino acid sequence: CASSQTRDSGRHNEQFF. Full variable domain (outside the CDR3, taken from reference TRBV9 and TRBJ2-1): DSGVTQTPKHLITATGQRVTLRCSPRSGDLSVYWYQQSLDQGLQFLIQYYNGEERAKGNILERFSAQQFPDLHSELNLSSLELGDSALYFCASSQTRDSGRHNEQFFGPGTRLTVL.

This clonotype was seen a handful of times. This chain joins TRBV15 and TRBJ2-4; maybe TRBD2 (6 bases). Trimming shortened V by 0 bases and J by 10 bases, and 10 bases separated the two germline ends. Germline CDR1 LNHNV, CDR2 YYDKDF (reference sequence). The CDR3 totals 13 residues. This CDR3 is CATSRDRGAIQYF. The CDR3 nucleotides are TGTGCCACCAGCAGAGACCGCGGGGCGATTCAGTACTTC.

In this sample, this clonotype turned up a few times. The chain combines TRBV7-9 with TRBJ1-1; possibly TRBD1 for D (5 bases). The V gene's germline CDR1 is SEHNR and CDR2 FQNEAQ (reference sequence). The CDR3 length is 15 residues. V lost 1 base and J lost 1, with 10 bases in between. CDR3 bases: TGTGCCAGCAGCTTAGTTACAGGCAAGAACACTGAAGCTTTCTTT. Translated: CASSLVTGKNTEAFF.

V usage is TRBV20-1 and J usage is TRBJ2-1, with 7 bases aligning to TRBD2. Germline-derived CDR1 and CDR2 are DFQATT and SNEGSKA (reference sequence). V shed 5 bases, J shed 5 bases, and the junction held 6 bases outside the gene matches. The CDR3 loop spans 13 amino acids. CDR3 sequence (DNA): TGCAGTGCTTCCGGGACTACAAACAATGAGCAGTTCTTC. Translating gives CSASGTTNNEQFF.

There are a few counts of this clonotype. The chain carries TRBV4-1 and TRBJ2-6; D is perhaps TRBD1 (6 bases). Trimming stripped 0 bases from V and 0 bases from J, with 15 bases between. CDR1 is MGHRA, CDR2 YSYEKL, per germline. This CDR3 has 19 residues. This CDR3 is CASSQDRGQSYSGANVLTF. The CDR3 DNA reads as TGCGCCAGCAGCCAAGATCGTGGACAGAGCTACTCTGGGGCCAACGTCCTGACTTTC.

This clonotype appeared a few times. The genes are TRBV11-1 and TRBJ2-1; 12 nucleotides line up with TRBD2. V gave up 5 bases and J gave up 0 bases; unmatched junction bases: 17. This CDR3 is built from 21 residues. Per germline, CDR1 SGHAT and CDR2 FQDESV (reference sequence). Here the CDR3 DNA reads TGTGCCAGCAGCACGACTCCGGGACTAGCGGGTTTCTCTCCCTCCTACAATGAGCAGTTCTTC. Translated, it gives CASSTTPGLAGFSPSYNEQFF.

The chain links TRBV2 to TRBJ1-5; perhaps TRBD1 as D (6 bases). The germline V gene encodes CDR1 SNHLY and CDR2 FYNNEI. V lost 11 bases and J lost 2, with 10 bases in between. The CDR3 has 12 amino acids. The CDR3 region is CASQGRNQPQHF. CDR3 coding DNA: TGTGCCTCACAGGGCCGCAATCAGCCCCAGCATTTT.

The chain couples TRBV5-1 to TRBJ2-1; 15 bases match TRBD2. The CDR3 runs 17 residues. Germline V gives CDR1 SGHRS, CDR2 YFSETQ. The junction had 6 bases not matched to a gene; V was cut back by 4 bases and J by 4 bases. This CDR3 reads CASSDGLAGGAYNEQFF. The CDR3 DNA is TGCGCCAGCAGCGACGGACTAGCGGGGGGGGCTTACAATGAGCAGTTCTTC.

This clonotype was seen more than once but under ten times. The CDR3 DNA reads TGTGCCAGCAGCCAGGCTGGGTGGGGTGAGCAGTTCTTC. Protein product: CASSQAGWGEQFF. This sequence joins TRBV3-1 and TRBJ2-1, with unresolved D. The ends were cut back, 3 bases at V and 9 bases at J, with 12 bases in the middle. Per germline, CDR1 LGHDT and CDR2 YNNKEL (reference sequence). The CDR3 sequence is 13 residues long.

V usage is TRBV20-1 and J usage is TRBJ2-3, with D uncertain. Germline V gives CDR1 DFQATT, CDR2 SNEGSKA (reference sequence). The CDR3 consists of 15 residues. Deletions cut 3 bases from V and 2 bases from J, with 15 bases between. CDR3 nucleotide sequence: TGCAGTGCTAGTAGGCTAACGGAGATCACAGATACGCAGTATTTT. Translating gives CSASRLTEITDTQYF.

This clonotype has just a few counts. The J gene is TRBJ2-3, the V gene TRBV6-7, with 7 bases identical to TRBD1. TRBV6-7 is an ORF, and what it does is uncertain. This CDR3 has 17 residues. The trim removed 6 bases at V and 2 bases at J, leaving 14 bases unmatched. CDR3: CASRRQGGLGNTDTQYF. The CDR3 DNA reads TGTGCCAGCAGGAGACAGGGCGGCTTAGGGAACACAGATACGCAGTATTTT.

Notes on this clonotype: Its ends do not fully match the called genes, so a read error is possible. The rearrangement links TRBV12-3 or TRBV12-4 to TRBJ1-6; D gene ambiguous. The CDR3 sequence is 14 residues long. The DNA of the CDR3 is TGTGCCAGCACCTACAGTGTCTATAATTCGCCCCTCCACTTT. It is translated as CASTYSVYNSPLHF.

This clonotype was seen more than once but under ten times. This chain uses TRBV20-1 with TRBJ2-7; 12 bases fit TRBD2. Germline CDR1 is DFQATT and CDR2 is SNEGSKA (reference sequence). CDR3 length equals 15 residues. Unmatched junction bases numbered 12, after V lost 6 bases and J lost 6 bases. The chain's CDR3 is CSAAPLAGGRREQYF. DNA for the CDR3: TGCAGTGCCGCGCCACTAGCGGGGGGCCGGCGCGAGCAGTACTTC.

This sequence joins TRBV2 and TRBJ2-7; D possibly corresponds to TRBD2 (6 bases). With 3 bases removed from V and 6 bases from J, the gap between germline ends came to 6 bases. Per the germline V gene, CDR1 is SNHLY and CDR2 is FYNNEI. The length of the CDR3 is 11 residues. In DNA form, the CDR3 reads TGTGCCAGCAGTGAGCGGGGCGAGCAGTACTTC. Protein sequence: CASSERGEQYF.